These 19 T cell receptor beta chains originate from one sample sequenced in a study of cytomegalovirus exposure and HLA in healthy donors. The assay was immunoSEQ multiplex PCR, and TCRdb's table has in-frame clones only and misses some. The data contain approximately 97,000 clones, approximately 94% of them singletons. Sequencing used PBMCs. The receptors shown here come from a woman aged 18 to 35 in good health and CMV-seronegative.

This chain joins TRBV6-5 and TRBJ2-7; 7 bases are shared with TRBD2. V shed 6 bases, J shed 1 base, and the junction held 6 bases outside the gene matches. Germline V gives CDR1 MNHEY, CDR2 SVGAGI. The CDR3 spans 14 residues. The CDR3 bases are TGTGCCAGCAGAAAGGGACTAACGTCCTACGAGCAGTACTTC. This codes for CASRKGLTSYEQYF.

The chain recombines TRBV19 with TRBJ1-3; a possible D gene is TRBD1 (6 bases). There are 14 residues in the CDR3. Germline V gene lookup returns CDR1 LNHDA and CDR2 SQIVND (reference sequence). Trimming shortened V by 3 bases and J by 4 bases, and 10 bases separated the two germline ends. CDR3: CASSMAQGGNTIYF. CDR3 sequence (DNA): TGTGCCAGTAGTATGGCACAGGGAGGAAACACCATATATTTT.

CDR3 coding DNA: TGTGCCAGTAGCCACCGGGAGGAAAACGAGCAGTACTTC. Protein product: CASSHREENEQYF. The V and J genes are TRBV19 and TRBJ2-7, with 7 bases fitting TRBD2. With 6 bases clipped from V and 5 bases from J, the junction kept 7 bases outside the gene matches. The length of the CDR3 is 13 residues. Looked up from germline, CDR1 is LNHDA and CDR2 is SQIVND (reference sequence).

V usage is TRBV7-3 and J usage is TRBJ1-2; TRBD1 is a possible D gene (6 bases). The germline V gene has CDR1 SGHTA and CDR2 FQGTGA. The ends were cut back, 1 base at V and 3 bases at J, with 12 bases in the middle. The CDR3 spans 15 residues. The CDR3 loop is CASSLRLGQYYGYTF. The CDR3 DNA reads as TGTGCCAGCAGCTTAAGACTTGGACAGTACTATGGCTACACCTTC.

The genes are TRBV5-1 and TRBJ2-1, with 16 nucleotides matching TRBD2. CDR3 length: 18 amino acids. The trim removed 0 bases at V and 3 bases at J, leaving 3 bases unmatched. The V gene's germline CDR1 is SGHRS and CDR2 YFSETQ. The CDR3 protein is CASSLEGLAGGNYNEQFF. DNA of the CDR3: TGCGCCAGCAGCTTGGAGGGACTAGCGGGGGGGAACTACAATGAGCAGTTCTTC.

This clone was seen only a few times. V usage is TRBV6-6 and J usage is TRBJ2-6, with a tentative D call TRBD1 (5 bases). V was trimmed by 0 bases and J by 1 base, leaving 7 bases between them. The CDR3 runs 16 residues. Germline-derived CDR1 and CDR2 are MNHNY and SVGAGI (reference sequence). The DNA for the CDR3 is TGTGCCAGCAGTTACTCAGGGGTATCTGGGGCCAACGTCCTGACTTTC. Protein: CASSYSGVSGANVLTF.

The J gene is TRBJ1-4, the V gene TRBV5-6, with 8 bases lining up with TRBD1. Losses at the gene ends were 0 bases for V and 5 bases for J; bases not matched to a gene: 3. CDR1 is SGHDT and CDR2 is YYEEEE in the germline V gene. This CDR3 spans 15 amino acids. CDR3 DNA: TGTGCCAGCAGCTTGGGGACAGGGCCGAATGAAAAACTGTTTTTT. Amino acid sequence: CASSLGTGPNEKLFF.

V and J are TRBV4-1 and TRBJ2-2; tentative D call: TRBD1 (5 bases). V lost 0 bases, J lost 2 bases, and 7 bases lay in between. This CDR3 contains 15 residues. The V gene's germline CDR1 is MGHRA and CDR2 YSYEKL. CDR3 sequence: CASSQEQVNTGELFF. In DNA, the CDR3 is TGCGCCAGCAGCCAAGAACAGGTCAACACCGGGGAGCTGTTTTTT.

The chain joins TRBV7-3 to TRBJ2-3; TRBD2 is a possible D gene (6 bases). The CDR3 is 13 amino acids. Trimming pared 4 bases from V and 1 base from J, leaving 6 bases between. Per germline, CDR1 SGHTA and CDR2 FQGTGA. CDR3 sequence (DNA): TGTGCCAGCAGCTGGGGGGGCACAGATACGCAGTATTTT. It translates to CASSWGGTDTQYF.

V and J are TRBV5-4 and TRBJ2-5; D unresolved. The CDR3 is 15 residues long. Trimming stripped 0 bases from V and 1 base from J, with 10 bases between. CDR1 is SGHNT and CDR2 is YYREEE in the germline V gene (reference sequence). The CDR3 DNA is TGTGCCAGCAGCTTGGGGTTTGGAGTCCAAGAGACCCAGTACTTC. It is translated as CASSLGFGVQETQYF.

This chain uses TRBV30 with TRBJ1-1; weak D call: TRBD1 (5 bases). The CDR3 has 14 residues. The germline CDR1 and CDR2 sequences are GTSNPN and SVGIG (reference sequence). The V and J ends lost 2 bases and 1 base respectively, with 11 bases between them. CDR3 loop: CAWSTRAGNTEAFF. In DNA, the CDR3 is TGTGCCTGGAGTACCAGGGCAGGGAACACTGAAGCTTTCTTT.

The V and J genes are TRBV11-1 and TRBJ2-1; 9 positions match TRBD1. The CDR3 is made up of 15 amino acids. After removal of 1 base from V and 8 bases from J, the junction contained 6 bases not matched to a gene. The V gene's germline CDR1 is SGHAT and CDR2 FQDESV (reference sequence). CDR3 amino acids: CASSLGDRAGDEQFF. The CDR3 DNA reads TGTGCCAGCAGCTTAGGGGACAGGGCTGGCGATGAGCAGTTCTTC.

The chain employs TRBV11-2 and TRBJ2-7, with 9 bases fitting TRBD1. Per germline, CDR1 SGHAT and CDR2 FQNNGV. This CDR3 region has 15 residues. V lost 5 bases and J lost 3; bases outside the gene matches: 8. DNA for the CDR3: TGTGCCAGCAGCCGAACCGGGACAGGGTTCTACGAGCAGTACTTC. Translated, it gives CASSRTGTGFYEQYF.

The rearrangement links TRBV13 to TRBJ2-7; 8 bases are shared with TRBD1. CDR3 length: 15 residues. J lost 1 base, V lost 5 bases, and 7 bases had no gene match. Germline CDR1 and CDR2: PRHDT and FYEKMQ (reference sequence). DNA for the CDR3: TGTGCCAGCAGCGACTCCAGGACAGGGTCCTACGAGCAGTACTTC. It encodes CASSDSRTGSYEQYF.

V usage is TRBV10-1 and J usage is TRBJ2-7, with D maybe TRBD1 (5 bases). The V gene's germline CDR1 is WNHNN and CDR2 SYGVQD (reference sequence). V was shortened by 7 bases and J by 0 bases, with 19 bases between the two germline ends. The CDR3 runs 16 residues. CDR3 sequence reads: CASTQPPATASYEQYF. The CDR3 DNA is TGCGCCAGCACCCAGCCCCCAGCGACAGCCTCCTACGAGCAGTACTTC.

CDR3 residues: CASSLNSNYGYTF. The CDR3 DNA follows: TGTGCCAGCTCACTAAATTCCAACTATGGCTACACCTTC. This chain joins TRBV18 and TRBJ1-2; D uncertain. The CDR3 has 13 residues. Germline CDR1 is KGHSH and CDR2 is LQKENI. The V end was cut by 4 bases, the J end by 2 bases, with 8 bases between.

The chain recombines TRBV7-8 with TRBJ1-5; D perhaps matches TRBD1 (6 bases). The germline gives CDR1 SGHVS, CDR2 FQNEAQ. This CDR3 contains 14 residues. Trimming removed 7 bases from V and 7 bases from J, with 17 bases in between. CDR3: CASTPGRGDQPQHF. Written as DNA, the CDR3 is TGTGCCAGCACCCCGGGCAGGGGCGACCAGCCCCAGCATTTT.

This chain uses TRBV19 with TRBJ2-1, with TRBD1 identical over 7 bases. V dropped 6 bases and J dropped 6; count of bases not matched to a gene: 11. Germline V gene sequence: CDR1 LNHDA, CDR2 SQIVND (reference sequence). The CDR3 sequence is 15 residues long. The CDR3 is CASRDSGGWGNEQFF. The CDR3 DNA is TGTGCCAGTAGGGATTCAGGGGGTTGGGGCAATGAGCAGTTCTTC.

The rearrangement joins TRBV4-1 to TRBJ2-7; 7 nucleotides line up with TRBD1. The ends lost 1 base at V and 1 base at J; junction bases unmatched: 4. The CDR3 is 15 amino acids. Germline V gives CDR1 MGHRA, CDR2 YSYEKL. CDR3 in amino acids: CASSQGTGFSYEQYF. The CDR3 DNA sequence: TGCGCCAGCAGCCAAGGGACAGGTTTTTCCTACGAGCAGTACTTC.